This T cell receptor (beta chain) was sequenced during a study of T-cell memory formation after mild COVID-19. This clonotype appeared a few times. Its antigen remains unknown. Between the trimmed V and J ends, which lost 3 bases and 8 bases, there was a span of 5 bases. The V gene's germline CDR1 is SQVTM and CDR2 ANQGSEA. The CDR3 is 10 amino acids. It was 5'RACE with constant-segment primers that produced the TCR alpha and TCR beta cDNA libraries, which carried sample barcodes and UMIs. TCRdb re-analysed the 5' RACE reads in MiXCR, keeping a single row per CDR3 protein. The table has nearly 350,000 distinct CDR3 sequences, 10% to 15% seen once. Study-wide points: Clonal second-wave expansions that peaked on day 37 had unconfirmed SARS-CoV-2 specificity. Contracting clones from day 15 to 85 showed balanced CD4/CD8; later expanders favored CD4+.

The V and J genes are TRBV29-1 and TRBJ2-1; D unresolved. This receptor was identified in a man aged 18-30 years who had mild COVID-19 (a few samples of this study predate the infection). Cell type and time point are not known. Sequenced material: PBMCs or a T cell subset sorted from them (not recorded which). The CDR3 here is CSVDNYEQFF. CDR3 nucleotides: TGCAGCGTTGATAACTATGAGCAGTTCTTC.